Each of the 2 T cell receptor beta chains below was sequenced from the same sample in a study of shared clonotypes between healthy human individuals. Generated by immunoSEQ multiplex PCR, the TCRdb table keeps only in-frame clones and is missing some. The table shows roughly 2.5 million clones, with 90% to 95% occurring only once. The sequenced material came from naive CD4+ T cells sorted from blood. The subset here: CD45RA+ positively selected. The receptors derive from a man aged 18 to 29 in good health.

Concerning this clone: The sample has other DNA sequences that encode this CDR3 too. J is TRBJ2-3 and V is TRBV18; no definite D call. The V end was cut by 0 bases, the J end by 6 bases, with 10 bases between. The germline V gene has CDR1 KGHSH and CDR2 LQKENI. The CDR3 is made up of 14 amino acids. The CDR3 protein is CASSPPAGADTQYF. CDR3 nucleotide sequence: TGTGCCAGCTCACCACCCGCCGGTGCGGATACGCAGTATTTT. The variable domain in full, with the rest retrieved from reference TRBV18 and TRBJ2-3, is NAGVMQNPRHLVRRRGQEARLRCSPMKGHSHVYWYRQLPEEGLKFMVYLQKENIIDESGMPKERFSAEFPKEGPSILRIQQVVRGDSAAYFCASSPPAGADTQYFGPGTRLTVL.

A word on this clone: The junction departs from germline at one end; a sequencing error may be responsible. The chain couples TRBV25-1 to TRBJ2-7; 8 bases map to TRBD2. Germline values: CDR1 MGHDK, CDR2 SYGVNS. The length of the CDR3 is 13 residues. The CDR3 DNA is TGTGCCAGCAGCGAATCCGGGACTAGCGAGCAGTACTTC. As protein: CASSESGTSEQYF.